The 13 T cell receptor beta chains below were found in one sample sequenced in a study of CD8 T cells in Susac syndrome. RNA was extracted with the RNeasy kit, and a quantity of about 0.45 to 1 ug was reverse transcribed using random hexamers. TCRdb recomputed calls from the immunoSEQ multiplex PCR reads with MiXCR, one row per CDR3 protein. The table lists hundreds of thousands of distinct CDR3 sequences, approximately 89% of them singletons, with 0.12% in the top ten. The sequencing input was CD8+ T cells from PBMCs. The source of these receptors is a human donor with multiple sclerosis.

The chain joins TRBV30 to TRBJ2-2, with D tentatively TRBD1 (6 bases). V was trimmed by 5 bases and J by 1 base, leaving 11 bases between them. This CDR3 region has 14 residues. The germline CDR1 and CDR2 sequences are GTSNPN and SVGIG (reference sequence). The CDR3 bases are TGTGCCTGGGGCCGACAGGTGAACACCGGGGAGCTGTTTTTT. Amino acid sequence: CAWGRQVNTGELFF.

The genes are TRBV7-6 and TRBJ1-4, with a tentative D call TRBD1 (6 bases). Germline loops: CDR1 SGHVS, CDR2 FNYEAQ. The CDR3 length is 13 residues. Trimming left V 3 bases short and J 8 bases short, with 10 bases between. CDR3 coding DNA: TGTGCCAGCAGCTTGGCAGGGGAGGAAAAACTGTTTTTT. Protein product: CASSLAGEEKLFF.

The gene calls are TRBV25-1 and TRBJ1-1, with D possibly being TRBD1 (5 bases). Germline CDR1 reads MGHDK; CDR2 reads SYGVNS. Trimming removed 6 bases at V and 4 bases at J, with 15 bases between. This CDR3 comprises 14 residues. The CDR3 nucleotides are TGTGCCAGCAGCGATGCCGGGGGGACCACTGAAGCTTTCTTT. This translates into CASSDAGGTTEAFF. The full variable domain, rest sourced from reference TRBV25-1 and TRBJ1-1, is EADIYQTPRYLVIGTGKKITLECSQTMGHDKMYWYQQDPGMELHLIHYSYGVNSTEKGDLSSESTVSRIRTEHFPLTLESARPSHTSQYLCASSDAGGTTEAFFGQGTRLTVV.

The chain joins TRBV7-9 to TRBJ2-7; 14 nucleotides align to TRBD2. V lost 4 bases and J lost 1; bases outside the gene matches: 12. The germline V gene encodes CDR1 SEHNR and CDR2 FQNEAQ (reference sequence). This CDR3 is 19 amino acids long. CDR3 residues: CASSSASPGLAGESYEQYF. CDR3 bases: TGTGCCAGCAGCTCAGCCTCACCGGGACTAGCGGGGGAATCCTACGAGCAGTACTTC.

The rearrangement uses TRBV5-1 and TRBJ2-6; 7 bases map to TRBD1. V gave up 8 bases and J gave up 0 bases; unmatched junction bases: 8. In germline, CDR1 is SGHRS, CDR2 YFSETQ. There are 16 residues in the CDR3. Written as DNA, the CDR3 is TGCGCCAGTACGGACAGGAATATCTCTGGGGCCAACGTCCTGACTTTC. It translates to CASTDRNISGANVLTF.

The rearrangement joins TRBV6-5 to TRBJ2-4; 7 bases align to TRBD1. Germline V CDR1 and CDR2: MNHEY, SVGAGI. V lost 7 bases to trimming and J lost 16 bases; unmatched junction nucleotides: 16. The CDR3 consists of 13 residues. The CDR3 region has the DNA TGTGCCAGCACCACAGGGGCCGACCAAGATTATTACTTC. This codes for CASTTGADQDYYF.

This clonotype showed up just once. Here the CDR3 DNA reads TGTGCCAGCAGCTCGGACAGGGGTCTTGGGGAGACCCAGTACTTC. Protein product: CASSSDRGLGETQYF. The V gene is TRBV7-9, the J gene TRBJ2-5; 9 bases are shared with TRBD1. V lost 4 bases to trimming and J lost 5 bases; unmatched junction nucleotides: 8. Germline V gives CDR1 SEHNR, CDR2 FQNEAQ (reference sequence). This CDR3 has 15 residues.

The chain recombines TRBV30 with TRBJ2-2; D is perhaps TRBD2 (5 bases). CDR3 size: 16 residues. The ends were cut back, 5 bases at V and 7 bases at J, with 23 bases in the middle. Germline lookup yields CDR1 GTSNPN and CDR2 SVGIG (reference sequence). The CDR3 region has the DNA TGTGCCTGGGAAAAGATGGGAGTCTTAAGAGACGGGGAGCTGTTTTTT. It translates to CAWEKMGVLRDGELFF.

This chain uses TRBV27 with TRBJ1-1; D unclear. This CDR3 has 13 residues. CDR1 is MNHEY, CDR2 SMNVEV, per germline (reference sequence). The V end lost 3 bases, the J end lost 0 bases, and 5 bases lay between the germline ends. The CDR3 DNA reads as TGTGCCAGCAGTTTGCAGATGAACACTGAAGCTTTCTTT. This codes for CASSLQMNTEAFF.

The chain carries TRBV30 and TRBJ1-1, with no clear D. With 0 bases removed from V and 10 bases from J, the gap between germline ends came to 12 bases. This CDR3 is 12 amino acids long. Germline V gene data show CDR1 as GTSNPN and CDR2 as SVGIG (reference sequence). The CDR3 loop is CAWSVARERAFF. The CDR3 DNA is TGTGCCTGGAGTGTTGCACGCGAACGAGCTTTCTTT.

The chain joins TRBV9 to TRBJ2-6; the D gene is possibly TRBD1 (6 bases). The CDR3 totals 15 residues. V gave up 0 bases and J gave up 2 bases, with 6 bases separating them. CDR1 is SGDLS, CDR2 YYNGEE, per germline. This chain's CDR3 is CASSVEGAGANVLTF. Written as DNA, the CDR3 is TGTGCCAGCAGCGTAGAGGGGGCTGGGGCCAACGTCCTGACTTTC.

The genes are TRBV4-1 and TRBJ2-1, with D perhaps matching TRBD2 (5 bases). The CDR3 contains 14 residues. Per the germline V gene, CDR1 is MGHRA and CDR2 is YSYEKL. V was clipped by 3 bases and J by 5 bases, with 11 bases between them. CDR3: CASSQVPADNEQFF. The CDR3 DNA is TGCGCCAGCAGCCAGGTACCAGCGGACAATGAGCAGTTCTTC.

V usage is TRBV6-6 and J usage is TRBJ2-7, with D hard to call. CDR1 is MNHNY, CDR2 SVGAGI, per germline (reference sequence). This CDR3 contains 14 residues. Trimming shortened V by 3 bases and J by 6 bases, and 15 bases separated the two germline ends. CDR3: CASSYTHTHPEQYF. The CDR3 DNA reads TGTGCCAGCAGTTATACACACACCCACCCCGAGCAGTACTTC.